This T cell receptor beta chain was sequenced in a study of blood T cells in healthy people across ages. A second PCR, run for roughly 7 to 11 cycles, used a sample-barcoded 5' primer plus a J-beta primer mix. TCRdb re-called the 5' RACE reads with MiXCR, one entry per CDR3 protein. The sample holds roughly 550,000 distinct CDR3 sequences; around 24% are singletons and the top ten take just under 9%. This CDR3 region has 16 residues. Germline trimming cut 1 base from V and 4 bases from J; bases unmatched to any gene: 9. The germline gives CDR1 SQVTM, CDR2 ANQGSEA. These data are also associated with another study on T cells of mothers and their children.

This chain joins TRBV29-1 and TRBJ2-1; TRBD2 aligns across 8 bases. The sequenced sample was blood. The sequence derives from a boy between 10 and 17 years old in good health. This CDR3 is CSVEGQAGGGYNEQFF. The CDR3 DNA reads as TGCAGCGTTGAAGGTCAGGCGGGAGGCGGATACAATGAGCAGTTCTTC.